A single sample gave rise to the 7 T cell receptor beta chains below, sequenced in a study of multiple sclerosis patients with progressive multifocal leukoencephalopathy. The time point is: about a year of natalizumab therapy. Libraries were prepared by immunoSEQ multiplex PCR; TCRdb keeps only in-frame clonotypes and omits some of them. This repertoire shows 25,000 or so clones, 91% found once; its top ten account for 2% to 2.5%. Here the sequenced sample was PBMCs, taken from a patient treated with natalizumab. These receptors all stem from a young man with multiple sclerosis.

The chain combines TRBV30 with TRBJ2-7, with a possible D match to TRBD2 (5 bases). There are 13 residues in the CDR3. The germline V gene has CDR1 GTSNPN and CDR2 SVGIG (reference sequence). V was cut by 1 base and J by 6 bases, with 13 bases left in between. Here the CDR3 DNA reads TGTGCCTGGAGTGCACGGGTCGGGGTCGAGCAGTACTTC. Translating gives CAWSARVGVEQYF. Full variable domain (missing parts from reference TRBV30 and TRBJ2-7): SQTIHQWPATLVQPVGSPLSLECTVEGTSNPNLYWYRQAAGRGLQLLFYSVGIGQISSEVPQNLSASRPQDRQFILSSKKLLLSDSGFYLCAWSARVGVEQYFGPGTRLTVT.

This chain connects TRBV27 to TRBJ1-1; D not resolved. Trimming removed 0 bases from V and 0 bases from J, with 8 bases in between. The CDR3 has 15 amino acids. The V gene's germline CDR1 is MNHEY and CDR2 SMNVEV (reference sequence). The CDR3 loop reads CASSLSGNMNTEAFF. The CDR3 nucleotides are TGTGCCAGCAGTTTATCGGGTAACATGAACACTGAAGCTTTCTTT.

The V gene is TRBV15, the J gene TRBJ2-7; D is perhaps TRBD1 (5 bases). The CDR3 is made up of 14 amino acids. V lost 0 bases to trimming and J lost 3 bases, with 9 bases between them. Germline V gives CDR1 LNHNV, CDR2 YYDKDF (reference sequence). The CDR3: CATSRDKGLYEQYF. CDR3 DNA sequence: TGTGCCACCAGCAGAGATAAGGGGCTCTACGAGCAGTACTTC.

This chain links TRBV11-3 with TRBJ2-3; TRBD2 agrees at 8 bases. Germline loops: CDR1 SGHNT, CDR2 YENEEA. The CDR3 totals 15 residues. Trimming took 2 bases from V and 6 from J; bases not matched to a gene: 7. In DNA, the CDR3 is TGTGCCAGCAGCTTATGGGGCGGGAGGAGCGATACGCAGTATTTT. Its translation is CASSLWGGRSDTQYF.

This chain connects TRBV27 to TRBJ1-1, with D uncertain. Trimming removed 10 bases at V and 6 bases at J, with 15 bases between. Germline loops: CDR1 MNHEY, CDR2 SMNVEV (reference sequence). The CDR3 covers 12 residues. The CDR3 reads CATRGRVAEAFF. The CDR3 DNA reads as TGTGCCACCCGAGGAAGGGTCGCTGAAGCTTTCTTT.

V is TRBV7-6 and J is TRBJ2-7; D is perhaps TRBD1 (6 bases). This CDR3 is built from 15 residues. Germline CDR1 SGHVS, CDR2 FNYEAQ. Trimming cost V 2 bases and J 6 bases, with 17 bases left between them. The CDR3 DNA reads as TGTGCCAGCAGCTTACGAACAGCAGGGGATCCCGAGCAGTACTTC. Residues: CASSLRTAGDPEQYF.

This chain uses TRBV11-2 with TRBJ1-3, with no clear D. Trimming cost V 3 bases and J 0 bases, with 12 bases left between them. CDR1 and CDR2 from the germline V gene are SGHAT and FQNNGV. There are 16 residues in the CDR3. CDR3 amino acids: CASSFFLPDSGNTIYF. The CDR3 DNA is TGTGCCAGCAGCTTTTTCCTTCCAGACTCTGGAAACACCATATATTTT. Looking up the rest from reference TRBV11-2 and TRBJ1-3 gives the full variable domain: EAGVAQSPRYKIIEKRQSVAFWCNPISGHATLYWYQQILGQGPKLLIQFQNNGVVDDSQLPKDRFSAERLKGVDSTLKIQPAKLEDSAVYLCASSFFLPDSGNTIYFGEGSWLTVV.